This T cell receptor beta chain appears in the sequencing data of a study of metastatic and nonmetastatic thyroid tumors. At the level of the study: For malignant and benign thyroid patients, tumor or nodule tissue and blood were the sources whose repertoires were compared. General study findings and limits: Malignant tumors reportedly showed significantly higher TCR beta diversity than benign nodules in both blood and tumor.

As handled by the study authors: To classify distant metastasis in papillary thyroid cancer, a model was built from CDR3 differences across clinicopathological groups. With MiXCR, TCRdb called clones anew from the PCR reads. The authors' filters were not applied to this entry. This table has about 33,000 clones, 15% to 20% appearing once. This clone is classed as medium-sized. The antigen remains unidentified. The V gene lost 6 bases and the J gene lost 2 bases, with 14 bases spanning the gap. The CDR3 contains 14 residues. Germline V CDR1 and CDR2: ENHRY, SYGVKD. All patients reached thyroid surgery having received no treatment beforehand.

Sequences were obtained from blood. This clonotype originated in a female donor with papillary thyroid cancer or a benign thyroid nodule (not recorded which). Some clones in this sample may be carry-over from other donors' samples. The chain joins TRBV10-3 to TRBJ2-7, with D perhaps TRBD1 or TRBD2 (5 bases each). The CDR3 loop is CAISQIPGPYEQYF. DNA of the CDR3: TGTGCCATCAGCCAAATTCCGGGACCCTACGAGCAGTACTTC.